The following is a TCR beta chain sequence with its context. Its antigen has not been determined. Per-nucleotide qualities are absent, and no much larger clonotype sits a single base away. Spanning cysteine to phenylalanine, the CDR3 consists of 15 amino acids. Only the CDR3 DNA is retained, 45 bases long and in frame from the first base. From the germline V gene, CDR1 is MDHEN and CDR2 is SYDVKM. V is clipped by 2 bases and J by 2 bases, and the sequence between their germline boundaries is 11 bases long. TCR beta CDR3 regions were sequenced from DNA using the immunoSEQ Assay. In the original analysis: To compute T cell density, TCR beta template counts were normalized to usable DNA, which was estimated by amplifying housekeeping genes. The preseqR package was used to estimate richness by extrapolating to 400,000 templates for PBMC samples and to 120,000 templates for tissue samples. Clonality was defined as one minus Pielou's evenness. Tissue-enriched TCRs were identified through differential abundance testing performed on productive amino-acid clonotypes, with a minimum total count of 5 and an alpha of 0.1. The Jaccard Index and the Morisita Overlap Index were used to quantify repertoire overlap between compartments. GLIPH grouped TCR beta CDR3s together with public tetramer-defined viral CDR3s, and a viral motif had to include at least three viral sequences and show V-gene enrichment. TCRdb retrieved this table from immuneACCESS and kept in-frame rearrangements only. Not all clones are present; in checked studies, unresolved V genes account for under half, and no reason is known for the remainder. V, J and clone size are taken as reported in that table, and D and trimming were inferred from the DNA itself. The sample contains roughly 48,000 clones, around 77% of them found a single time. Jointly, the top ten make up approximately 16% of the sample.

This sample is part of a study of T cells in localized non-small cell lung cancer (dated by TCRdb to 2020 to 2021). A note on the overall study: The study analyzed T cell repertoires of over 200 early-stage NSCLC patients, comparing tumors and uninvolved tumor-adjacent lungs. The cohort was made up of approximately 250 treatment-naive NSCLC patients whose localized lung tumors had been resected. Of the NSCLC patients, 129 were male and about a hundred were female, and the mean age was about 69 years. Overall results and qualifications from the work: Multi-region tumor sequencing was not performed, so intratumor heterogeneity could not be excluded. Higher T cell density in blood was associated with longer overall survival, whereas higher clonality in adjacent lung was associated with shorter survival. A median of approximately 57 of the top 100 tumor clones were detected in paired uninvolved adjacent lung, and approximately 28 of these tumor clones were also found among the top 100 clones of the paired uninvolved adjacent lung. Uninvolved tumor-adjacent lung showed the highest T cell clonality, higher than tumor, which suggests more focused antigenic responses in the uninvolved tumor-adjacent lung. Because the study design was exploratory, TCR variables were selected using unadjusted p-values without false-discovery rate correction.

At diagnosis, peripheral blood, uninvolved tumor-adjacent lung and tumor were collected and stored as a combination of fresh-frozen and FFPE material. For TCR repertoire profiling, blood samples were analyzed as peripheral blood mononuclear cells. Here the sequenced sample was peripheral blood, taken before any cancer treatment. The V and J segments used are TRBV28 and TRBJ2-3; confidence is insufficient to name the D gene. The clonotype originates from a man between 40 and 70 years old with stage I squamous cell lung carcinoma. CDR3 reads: CASSLKGRPTDTQYF. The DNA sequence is TGTGCCAGCAGTTTAAAAGGGCGTCCCACAGATACGCAGTATTTT.